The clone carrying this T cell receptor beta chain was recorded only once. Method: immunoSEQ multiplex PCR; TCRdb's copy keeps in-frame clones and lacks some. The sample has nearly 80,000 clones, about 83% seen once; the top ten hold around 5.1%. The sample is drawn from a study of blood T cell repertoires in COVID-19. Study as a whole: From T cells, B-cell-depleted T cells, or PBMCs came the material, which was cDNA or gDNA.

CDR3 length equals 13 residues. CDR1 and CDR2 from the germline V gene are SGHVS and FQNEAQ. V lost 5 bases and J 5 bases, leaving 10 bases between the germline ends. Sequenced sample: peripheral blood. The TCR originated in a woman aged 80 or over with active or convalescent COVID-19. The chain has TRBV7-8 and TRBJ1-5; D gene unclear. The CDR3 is CASSLSDDQPQHF. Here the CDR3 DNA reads TGTGCCAGCAGCCTTAGCGATGATCAGCCCCAGCATTTT. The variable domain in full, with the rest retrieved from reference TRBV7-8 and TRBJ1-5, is GAGVSQSPRYKVAKRGQDVALRCDPISGHVSLFWYQQALGQGPEFLTYFQNEAQLDKSGLPSDRFFAERPEGSVSTLKIQRTQQEDSAVYLCASSLSDDQPQHFGDGTRLSIL.